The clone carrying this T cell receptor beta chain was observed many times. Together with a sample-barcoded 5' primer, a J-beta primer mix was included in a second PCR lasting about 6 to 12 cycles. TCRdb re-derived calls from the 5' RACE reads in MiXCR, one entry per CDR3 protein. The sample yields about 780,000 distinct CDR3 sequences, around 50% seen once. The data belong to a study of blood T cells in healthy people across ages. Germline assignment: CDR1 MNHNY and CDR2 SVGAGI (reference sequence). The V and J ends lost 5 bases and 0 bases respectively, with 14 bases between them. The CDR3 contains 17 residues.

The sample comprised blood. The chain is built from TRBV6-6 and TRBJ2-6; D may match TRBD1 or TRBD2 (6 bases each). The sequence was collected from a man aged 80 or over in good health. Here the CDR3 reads CASSKEGGDSGANVLTF. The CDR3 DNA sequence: TGTGCCAGCAGTAAGGAGGGGGGCGACTCTGGGGCCAACGTCCTGACTTTC.